The subject of this entry is one T cell receptor (beta chain). The record originates from a study of T cell changes during pregnancy in multiple sclerosis. The CDR3 covers 13 residues. The germline V gene has CDR1 GTSNPN and CDR2 SVGIG (reference sequence). The J segment lost 9 bases and the V segment lost 4 bases, leaving 5 bases of the junction unmatched. Clones were read by immunoSEQ multiplex PCR, and TCRdb kept only the in-frame ones, dropping some. There are 35,000 to 50,000 clones in the sample; 70% to 90% occur only once, and roughly 0.9% lies in the top ten. This clonotype originated in a female donor with multiple sclerosis, enrolled in a pregnancy study. This specimen was CD4+ T cells from peripheral blood mononuclear cells, taken after pregnancy. The V call is TRBV30, the J call TRBJ1-6; 8 bases are shared with TRBD1. As DNA, the CDR3 is TGTGCCTGGAATGTGGGGACAGGTTCACCCCTCCACTTT. This codes for CAWNVGTGSPLHF.